The 10 T cell receptor beta chains given below trace back to one sample, sequenced in a study of T cell responses to AZD1222 COVID-19 vaccine. Libraries were prepared by immunoSEQ multiplex PCR; TCRdb keeps only in-frame clonotypes and omits some of them. The table shows around 130,000 clones, with more than 90% occurring only once. This specimen consisted of peripheral blood, obtained 28 days after the second AZD1222 dose. The receptors come from an adult who received the AZD1222 COVID-19 vaccine.

The chain recombines TRBV7-2 with TRBJ2-1; 7 nucleotides match TRBD1. V shed 0 bases and J 6 bases; nucleotides not matched to a gene: 5. This CDR3 has 15 amino acids. The germline V gene encodes CDR1 SGHTA and CDR2 FQGNSA. CDR3 in DNA: TGTGCCAGCAGCTTAGCGACAGGGCGTCGCAATGAGCAGTTCTTC. Encoded protein: CASSLATGRRNEQFF.

The chain employs TRBV10-3 and TRBJ2-1; D ambiguous. The CDR3 extends over 14 amino acids. Trimming shortened V by 4 bases and J by 10 bases, and 17 bases separated the two germline ends. Germline lookup yields CDR1 ENHRY and CDR2 SYGVKD. The CDR3 DNA sequence: TGTGCCATCAGTGTTAGTAAGGGTAAGGGCGAGCAGTTCTTC. It translates to CAISVSKGKGEQFF.

This clone was counted a single time. V and J are TRBV11-2 and TRBJ2-5, with TRBD2 as a possible D gene (6 bases). There are 14 residues in the CDR3. Germline CDR1 is SGHAT and CDR2 is FQNNGV. V was trimmed by 5 bases and J by 4 bases, leaving 14 bases between them. The DNA of the CDR3 is TGTGCCAGCAGCCCCGGGCACGGGAGAGAGACCCAGTACTTC. Its translation: CASSPGHGRETQYF.

The chain carries TRBV19 and TRBJ1-2; no clear D gene. V was trimmed by 7 bases and J by 8 bases, leaving 20 bases between them. This CDR3 comprises 14 residues. The germline gives CDR1 LNHDA, CDR2 SQIVND (reference sequence). The CDR3 region has the DNA TGTGCCAGTAAGGGTGCAGGAGGGTTTGACGGCTACACCTTC. This codes for CASKGAGGFDGYTF. The full variable domain, in which reference TRBV19 and TRBJ1-2 provide the parts outside the CDR3, is DGGITQSPKYLFRKEGQNVTLSCEQNLNHDAMYWYRQDPGQGLRLIYYSQIVNDFQKGDIAEGYSVSREKKESFPLTVTSAQKNPTAFYLCASKGAGGFDGYTFGSGTRLTVV.

The V call is TRBV7-9, the J call TRBJ2-3; D is possibly TRBD2 (7 bases). This CDR3 has 15 amino acids. Trimming pared 3 bases from V and 2 bases from J, leaving 12 bases between. Germline V lookup: CDR1 SEHNR, CDR2 FQNEAQ (reference sequence). The CDR3, as DNA: TGTGCCAGCAGCTTCCTTGGGGGGGCCACAGATACGCAGTATTTT. Its translation is CASSFLGGATDTQYF.

The chain joins TRBV24-1 to TRBJ2-3, with 11 bases that match TRBD1. The length of the CDR3 is 17 residues. V lost 4 bases, J lost 3 bases, and 8 bases stayed unmatched. The germline gives CDR1 KGHDR, CDR2 SFDVKD. The CDR3 sequence is CATSDPTGTGGTDTQYF. The CDR3 DNA reads as TGTGCCACCAGTGACCCGACCGGGACAGGGGGGACAGATACGCAGTATTTT.

The chain is built from TRBV7-9 and TRBJ1-2; TRBD1 might be the D (6 bases). Germline CDR1 reads SEHNR; CDR2 reads FQNEAQ (reference sequence). V lost 0 bases to trimming and J lost 8 bases, with 13 bases between them. The CDR3 covers 14 residues. The CDR3 loop reads CASSLAKTGLGYTF. The CDR3 region has the DNA TGTGCCAGCAGCTTAGCCAAGACAGGTCTGGGCTACACCTTC.

The chain has TRBV6-9 and TRBJ1-4, with D possibly TRBD1 on 5 matching bases. This CDR3 region has 15 residues. Trimming stripped 3 bases from V and 2 bases from J, with 10 bases between. The V gene's germline CDR1 is MNHGY and CDR2 SVAAGI. CDR3: CASSYGAGTNEKLFF. CDR3 nucleotides: TGTGCCAGCAGTTACGGCGCAGGGACTAATGAAAAACTGTTTTTT.

The chain recombines TRBV5-6 with TRBJ1-5; D not certain. This CDR3 spans 15 amino acids. CDR1 SGHDT and CDR2 YYEEEE come from the germline V gene. Trimming left V 2 bases short and J 6 bases short, with 15 bases between. CDR3 in DNA: TGTGCCAGCAGCTTATATAAGGCCGGCGGTCAGCCCCAGCATTTT. Amino acids: CASSLYKAGGQPQHF.

V and J are TRBV9 and TRBJ2-5; D unresolved. The CDR3 length is 13 residues. V was pared by 4 bases and J by 5 bases, with 12 bases between. Germline CDR1 reads SGDLS; CDR2 reads YYNGEE. In nucleotides, the CDR3 is TGTGCCAGCAGCCCGAGGCTTGGCGAGACCCAGTACTTC. Its translation: CASSPRLGETQYF.